This TCR beta chain was captured in a study of human T cells and chemical hapten exposure. Germline V lookup: CDR1 SEHNR, CDR2 FQNEAQ (reference sequence). With V trimmed by 2 bases and J by 0 bases, 10 bases remained unmatched. The CDR3 extends over 20 amino acids. The time point denotes: patch test 1, 2 weeks after DPC sensitization. The treatment is: therapeutic diphenylcyclopropenone sensitization with weekly scalp DPC. Prior to each patch test being applied, blood was drawn. Unfractionated whole blood was the source from which total RNA was extracted. From the RACE reads, TCRdb called clonotypes with MiXCR, one entry per CDR3 protein. The table lists approximately 110,000 distinct CDR3 sequences, approximately 10% of them singletons.

This sample comprised whole blood, obtained in connection with sensitization to the hapten diphenylcyclopropenone (DPC). V gene TRBV7-9 combines with J gene TRBJ2-1, with TRBD2 identical over 13 bases. This receptor was identified in a woman in her 40s with alopecia areata. Some clones in this sample may be carry-over from other donors' samples. CDR3 nucleotide sequence: TGTGCCAGCAGCTTACCGACTAGCGGGGGGACTGAGAGCTCCTACAATGAGCAGTTCTTC. This translates into CASSLPTSGGTESSYNEQFF.